The present T cell receptor beta chain was sequenced within a study of blood T cell repertoires in COVID-19. About the research overall: The analysed material was cDNA or gDNA that came from T cells, B-cell-depleted T cells, or PBMCs.

Per the study methods: Using reference gene primer amplification, nucleated cell counts were estimated. Sequencing used immunoSEQ multiplex PCR; TCRdb keeps in-frame clones, though not all of them. V and J calls and clone size are as listed in that table; D and trimming were resolved from the DNA. The data hold under 150,000 clones, with approximately 88% observed a single time. Trimming shortened V by 2 bases and J by 0 bases, and 5 bases separated the two germline ends. Germline CDR1 is SGHKS and CDR2 is YYEKEE (reference sequence). This CDR3 spans 13 amino acids. J is TRBJ1-1 and V is TRBV5-5; D call uncertain. Material for sequencing was PBMCs or T cells enriched from blood (not recorded which). This TCR derives from a woman in her twenties or thirties with acute COVID-19. The CDR3 bases are TGTGCCAGCAGCTTATTATTGAACACTGAAGCTTTCTTT. The encoded protein is CASSLLLNTEAFF.